These 19 T cell receptor beta chains share one sample of origin, sequenced in a study of shared clonotypes between healthy human individuals. Naive CD8 populations comprised CD45RO-negative cells positively selected for CCR7, excluding terminally differentiated effector memory CD45RA+ cells. Only in-frame clones appear in the TCRdb table, and some are missing; sequencing was by immunoSEQ multiplex PCR. The sample contains about 580,000 clones, roughly 98% of which appear only once. The sequencing input was naive CD8+ T cells sorted from blood. The receptors stem from a man aged 25-45 years in good health.

V and J are TRBV19 and TRBJ2-7, with 13 bases lining up with TRBD2. The CDR3 runs 15 residues. With V trimmed by 5 bases and J by 4 bases, 5 bases remained unmatched. CDR1 is LNHDA, CDR2 SQIVND, per germline (reference sequence). The CDR3 DNA sequence: TGTGCCAGTAGTTTCGGGACTAGCGGGATTTACGAGCAGTACTTC. Translation: CASSFGTSGIYEQYF.

This chain joins TRBV6-6 and TRBJ1-1; D is ambiguous. Trimming shortened V by 3 bases and J by 4 bases, and 15 bases separated the two germline ends. The V gene's germline CDR1 is MNHNY and CDR2 SVGAGI (reference sequence). CDR3 length: 15 residues. The CDR3 DNA reads TGTGCCAGCAGTTATTTCTTTGGTGGCGGCACTGAAGCTTTCTTT. Its protein product is CASSYFFGGGTEAFF.

About this clone: The sample carries other DNA sequences with the same CDR3. The chain links TRBV5-5 to TRBJ2-7; D is uncertain. Trimming left V 0 bases short and J 3 bases short, with 4 bases between. Germline-derived CDR1 and CDR2 are SGHKS and YYEKEE (reference sequence). CDR3 size: 12 residues. CDR3 residues: CASSLDLYEQYF. For the CDR3, the DNA is TGTGCCAGCAGCTTGGACCTCTACGAGCAGTACTTC. The whole variable domain, filled in from reference TRBV5-5 and TRBJ2-7, reads DAGVTQSPTHLIKTRGQQVTLRCSPISGHKSVSWYQQVLGQGPQFIFQYYEKEERGRGNFPDRFSARQFPNYSSELNVNALLLGDSALYLCASSLDLYEQYFGPGTRLTVT.

V and J are TRBV19 and TRBJ2-2; 7 nucleotides match TRBD2. In germline, CDR1 is LNHDA, CDR2 SQIVND (reference sequence). Trimming took 9 bases from V and 4 from J; bases not matched to a gene: 2. The CDR3 contains 12 residues. The CDR3, as DNA: TGTGCCAGCCCGGGAGGCACCGGGGAGCTGTTTTTT. Residues: CASPGGTGELFF.

The genes are TRBV18 and TRBJ2-2; no firm D call. The CDR3 consists of 16 residues. Per the germline V gene, CDR1 is KGHSH and CDR2 is LQKENI. V shed 3 bases and J shed 8 bases, with 19 bases lying between them. CDR3 in amino acids: CASSPPENKRLGELFF. CDR3 sequence (DNA): TGTGCCAGCTCACCCCCAGAGAACAAGCGCCTAGGGGAGCTGTTTTTT.

The V call is TRBV27, the J call TRBJ2-1; D call uncertain. There are 14 residues in the CDR3. The germline CDR1 and CDR2 sequences are MNHEY and SMNVEV (reference sequence). V lost 4 bases and J lost 7, with 14 bases in between. The CDR3 loop is CASSWGRSVNEQFF. The CDR3, as DNA: TGTGCCAGCAGTTGGGGTCGGAGCGTGAATGAGCAGTTCTTC.

The rearrangement joins TRBV5-4 to TRBJ2-7; D tentatively fits TRBD1 or TRBD2 (7 bases each). The germline V gene encodes CDR1 SGHNT and CDR2 YYREEE (reference sequence). V lost 2 bases to trimming and J lost 2 bases, with 11 bases between them. The CDR3 covers 14 residues. CDR3 in DNA: TGTGCCAGCAGCTTCCAGGGGGGGCCCTACGAGCAGTACTTC. This translates into CASSFQGGPYEQYF.

The genes are TRBV27 and TRBJ1-1; D gene uncertain. CDR3 length equals 11 residues. Germline lookup yields CDR1 MNHEY and CDR2 SMNVEV (reference sequence). V was trimmed by 3 bases and J by 8 bases, leaving 7 bases between them. The CDR3 region is CASSFGEEAFF. CDR3 DNA: TGTGCCAGCAGTTTTGGGGAAGAAGCTTTCTTT.

The chain uses TRBV28 and TRBJ2-7; D is perhaps TRBD2 (6 bases). The germline gives CDR1 MDHEN, CDR2 SYDVKM. The ends were cut back, 10 bases at V and 3 bases at J, with 22 bases in the middle. This CDR3 comprises 15 residues. CDR3 nucleotides: TGTGCCACCGCGAGGAGGGGACCAGGAGTCTACGAGCAGTACTTC. Its translation: CATARRGPGVYEQYF.

This chain joins TRBV29-1 and TRBJ1-1, with D unclear. The V gene's germline CDR1 is SQVTM and CDR2 ANQGSEA. The CDR3 contains 13 residues. Trimming removed 6 bases from V and 0 bases from J, with 11 bases in between. The CDR3 spells CSVLVPVNTEAFF. CDR3 nucleotides: TGCAGCGTCTTAGTCCCGGTGAACACTGAAGCTTTCTTT. The full variable domain, its missing parts supplied by reference TRBV29-1 and TRBJ1-1, is SAVISQKPSRDICQRGTSLTIQCQVDSQVTMMFWYRQQPGQSLTLIATANQGSEATYESGFVIDKFPISRPNLTFSTLTVSNMSPEDSSIYLCSVLVPVNTEAFFGQGTRLTVV.

The rearrangement joins TRBV7-9 to TRBJ2-7; the match to TRBD1 covers 8 bases. In germline, CDR1 is SEHNR, CDR2 FQNEAQ (reference sequence). Losses at the gene ends were 6 bases for V and 3 bases for J; bases not matched to a gene: 4. This CDR3 comprises 13 residues. Written as DNA, the CDR3 is TGTGCCAGCAGACGACAGGGGAACTACGAGCAGTACTTC. Residues: CASRRQGNYEQYF.

This clone was seen once. The chain is built from TRBV6-5 and TRBJ2-7, with 12 bases that match TRBD1. V shed 0 bases and J 6 bases; nucleotides not matched to a gene: 6. CDR3 length: 16 residues. Germline V CDR1 and CDR2: MNHEY, SVGAGI. CDR3 nucleotides: TGTGCCAGCAGTTACTCGAGGGACAGGGGGCGCATCGAGCAGTACTTC. Translated, it gives CASSYSRDRGRIEQYF.

The gene calls are TRBV13 and TRBJ2-7; D might be TRBD1 (6 bases). The CDR3 covers 15 residues. V was shortened by 6 bases and J by 0 bases, with 15 bases between the two germline ends. Germline lookup yields CDR1 PRHDT and CDR2 FYEKMQ (reference sequence). CDR3 coding DNA: TGTGCCAGCAGGATCTGGGGACAAATCTCCTACGAGCAGTACTTC. It specifies CASRIWGQISYEQYF. Looking up the rest from reference TRBV13 and TRBJ2-7 gives the full variable domain: AAGVIQSPRHLIKEKRETATLKCYPIPRHDTVYWYQQGPGQDPQFLISFYEKMQSDKGSIPDRFSAQQFSDYHSELNMSSLELGDSALYFCASRIWGQISYEQYFGPGTRLTVT.

The chain joins TRBV6-5 to TRBJ2-5; D unclear. In germline, CDR1 is MNHEY, CDR2 SVGAGI. There are 13 residues in the CDR3. V lost 6 bases, J lost 4 bases, and 12 bases lay in between. The CDR3 loop reads CASSRDYGETQYF. The CDR3 nucleotides read TGTGCCAGCAGCAGAGATTACGGAGAGACCCAGTACTTC.

The rearrangement joins TRBV5-6 to TRBJ2-2; no clear D. Trimming stripped 2 bases from V and 5 bases from J, with 16 bases between. The CDR3 spans 16 residues. Germline V gene data show CDR1 as SGHDT and CDR2 as YYEEEE. CDR3 loop: CASSLSEGSETGELFF. CDR3 sequence (DNA): TGTGCCAGCAGCTTAAGCGAAGGGTCCGAGACCGGGGAGCTGTTTTTT. The variable domain in full, completed from reference TRBV5-6 and TRBJ2-2, reads DAGVTQSPTHLIKTRGQQVTLRCSPKSGHDTVSWYQQALGQGPQFIFQYYEEEERQRGNFPDRFSGHQFPNYSSELNVNALLLGDSALYLCASSLSEGSETGELFFGEGSRLTVL.

As DNA, the CDR3 is TGTGCCAGCAGTGGCCCGGGACTAGCCTTAGGCGAGCAGTACTTC. Translating it yields CASSGPGLALGEQYF. V usage is TRBV6-1 and J usage is TRBJ2-7; 9 bases align to TRBD2. The germline V gene has CDR1 MNHNS and CDR2 SASEGT. V lost 4 bases to trimming and J lost 6 bases; unmatched junction nucleotides: 10. This CDR3 contains 15 residues.

The chain recombines TRBV25-1 with TRBJ1-1; D ambiguous. From germline, CDR1 is MGHDK and CDR2 SYGVNS. The CDR3 contains 14 residues. The V end lost 3 bases, the J end lost 0 bases, and 8 bases lay between the germline ends. The CDR3 DNA is TGTGCCAGCAGTGAGTGGGGAATGAACACTGAAGCTTTCTTT. This translates into CASSEWGMNTEAFF.

The chain employs TRBV5-6 and TRBJ2-1, with a weak D call TRBD2 (6 bases). The V gene lost 8 bases and the J gene lost 2 bases, with 14 bases spanning the gap. This CDR3 has 14 amino acids. CDR1 is SGHDT, CDR2 YYEEEE, per germline. CDR3 nucleotide sequence: TGTGCCAGTATGAGGGAGGCGGCCTACAATGAGCAGTTCTTC. This gives the protein CASMREAAYNEQFF.

The V and J genes are TRBV7-9 and TRBJ1-1, with D possibly matching TRBD1 (6 bases). The CDR3 length is 13 residues. V lost 4 bases to trimming and J lost 6 bases, with 12 bases between them. CDR1 is SEHNR and CDR2 is FQNEAQ in the germline V gene (reference sequence). The CDR3 DNA follows: TGTGCCAGCAGCTCTCCACAGGGCGCTGAAGCTTTCTTT. It yields the protein CASSSPQGAEAFF.